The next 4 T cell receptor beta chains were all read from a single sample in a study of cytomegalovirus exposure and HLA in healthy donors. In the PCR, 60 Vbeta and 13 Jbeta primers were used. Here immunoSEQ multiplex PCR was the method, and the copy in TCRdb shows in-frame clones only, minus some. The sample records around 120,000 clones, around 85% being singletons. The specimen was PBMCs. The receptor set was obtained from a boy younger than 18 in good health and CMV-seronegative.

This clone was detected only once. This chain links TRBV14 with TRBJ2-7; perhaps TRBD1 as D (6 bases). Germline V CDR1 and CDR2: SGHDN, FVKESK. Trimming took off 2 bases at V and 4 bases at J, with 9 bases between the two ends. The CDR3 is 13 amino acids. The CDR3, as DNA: TGTGCCAGCAGCCAATGGGGGCTGTACGAGCAGTACTTC. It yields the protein CASSQWGLYEQYF.

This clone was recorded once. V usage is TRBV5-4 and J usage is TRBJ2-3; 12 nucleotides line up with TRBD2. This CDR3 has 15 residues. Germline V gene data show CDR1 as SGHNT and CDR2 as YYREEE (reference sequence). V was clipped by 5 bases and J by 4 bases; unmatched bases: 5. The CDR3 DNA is TGTGCCAGCAGTTACGGGACTAGCGGGCCAGATACGCAGTATTTT. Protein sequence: CASSYGTSGPDTQYF.

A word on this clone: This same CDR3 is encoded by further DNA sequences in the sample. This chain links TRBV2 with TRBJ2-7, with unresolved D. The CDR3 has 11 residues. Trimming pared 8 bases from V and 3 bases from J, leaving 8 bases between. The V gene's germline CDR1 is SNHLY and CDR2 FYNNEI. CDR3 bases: TGTGCCAGCGGCTTGAACTACGAGCAGTACTTC. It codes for CASGLNYEQYF. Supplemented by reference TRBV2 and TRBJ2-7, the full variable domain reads EPEVTQTPSHQVTQMGQEVILRCVPISNHLYFYWYRQILGQKVEFLVSFYNNEISEKSEIFDDQFSVERPDGSNFTLKIRSTKLEDSAMYFCASGLNYEQYFGPGTRLTVT.

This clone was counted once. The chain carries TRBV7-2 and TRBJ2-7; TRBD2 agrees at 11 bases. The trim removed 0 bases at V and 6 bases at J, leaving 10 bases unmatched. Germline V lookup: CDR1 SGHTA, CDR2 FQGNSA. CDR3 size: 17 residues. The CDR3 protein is CASSLAHSLAGGSEQYF. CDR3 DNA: TGTGCCAGCAGCTTAGCGCATTCCCTAGCGGGGGGAAGCGAGCAGTACTTC. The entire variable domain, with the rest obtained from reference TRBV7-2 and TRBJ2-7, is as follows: GAGVSQSPSNKVTEKGKDVELRCDPISGHTALYWYRQSLGQGLEFLIYFQGNSAPDKSGLPSDRFSAERTGGSVSTLTIQRTQQEDSAVYLCASSLAHSLAGGSEQYFGPGTRLTVT.